The next 23 T cell receptor beta chains were all read from a single sample in a study of T cell changes during pregnancy in multiple sclerosis. Data came from immunoSEQ multiplex PCR; TCRdb stores just in-frame clones and leaves some out. The sample has about 36,000 clones, roughly 91% seen once. The specimen comprised CD4+ T cells from peripheral blood mononuclear cells, sampled in the second trimester of pregnancy. These receptors all stem from a female donor in good health, enrolled as a control in a pregnancy study.

This clone was detected only once. The chain uses TRBV30 and TRBJ2-3, with D unclear. V was pared by 0 bases and J by 2 bases, with 9 bases between. The germline V gene encodes CDR1 GTSNPN and CDR2 SVGIG (reference sequence). The CDR3 contains 14 residues. This chain's CDR3 is CAWSVRRYTDTQYF. The DNA of the CDR3 is TGTGCCTGGAGTGTTCGTCGCTACACAGATACGCAGTATTTT.

The chain links TRBV11-2 to TRBJ1-6; D is unclear. Looked up from germline, CDR1 is SGHAT and CDR2 is FQNNGV. The CDR3 extends over 16 amino acids. V lost 5 bases and J lost 6, with 17 bases in between. DNA of the CDR3: TGTGCCAGCAGCGAGCCTCGAGGAAAGACTAATTCACCCCTCCACTTT. Translated: CASSEPRGKTNSPLHF.

V and J are TRBV5-4 and TRBJ1-2; a possible D gene is TRBD1 (6 bases). Germline-derived CDR1 and CDR2 are SGHNT and YYREEE (reference sequence). CDR3 size: 13 residues. Trimming stripped 7 bases from V and 6 bases from J, with 16 bases between. CDR3 in DNA: TGTGCCAGCGGACAGATGGGGGCGGATGGCTACACCTTC. This encodes CASGQMGADGYTF.

The chain joins TRBV5-1 to TRBJ2-2; 8 bases agree with TRBD2. CDR3 length: 16 residues. The germline V gene encodes CDR1 SGHRS and CDR2 YFSETQ. V trimming: 4 bases; J trimming: 0 bases; junction bases outside the gene matches: 5. The CDR3 loop is CASSPGGRPNTGELFF. The CDR3 nucleotides read TGCGCCAGCAGCCCGGGGGGGAGACCGAACACCGGGGAGCTGTTTTTT. The full variable domain, in which reference TRBV5-1 and TRBJ2-2 provide the parts outside the CDR3, is KAGVTQTPRYLIKTRGQQVTLSCSPISGHRSVSWYQQTPGQGLQFLFEYFSETQRNKGNFPGRFSGRQFSNSRSEMNVSTLELGDSALYLCASSPGGRPNTGELFFGEGSRLTVL.

The gene calls are TRBV11-2 and TRBJ2-7, with D perhaps matching TRBD2 (5 bases). The CDR3 runs to 14 residues. Trimming shortened V by 2 bases and J by 2 bases, and 10 bases separated the two germline ends. Germline lookup yields CDR1 SGHAT and CDR2 FQNNGV. The CDR3 loop reads CASSLRGFTYEQYF. The DNA for the CDR3 is TGTGCCAGCAGCTTACGAGGGTTCACCTACGAGCAGTACTTC. Complete variable domain (other parts from reference TRBV11-2 and TRBJ2-7): EAGVAQSPRYKIIEKRQSVAFWCNPISGHATLYWYQQILGQGPKLLIQFQNNGVVDDSQLPKDRFSAERLKGVDSTLKIQPAKLEDSAVYLCASSLRGFTYEQYFGPGTRLTVT.

This clone was observed a single time. The CDR3 region has the DNA TGTGCCAGCAGCTTAGTAGCCGAGCAGTTCTTC. Translated, it gives CASSLVAEQFF. The V call is TRBV11-2, the J call TRBJ2-1, with D uncertain. The length of the CDR3 is 11 residues. V shed 1 base and J shed 10 bases, with 5 bases lying between them. Germline assignment: CDR1 SGHAT and CDR2 FQNNGV.

The CDR3 spells CASSTYRVTEAFF. The CDR3 coding sequence is TGTGCCAGCAGTACCTACAGGGTGACTGAAGCTTTCTTT. The chain has TRBV27 and TRBJ1-1; tentative D call: TRBD1 (6 bases). Trimming took off 5 bases at V and 5 bases at J, with 12 bases between the two ends. Germline CDR1 and CDR2: MNHEY and SMNVEV (reference sequence). This CDR3 contains 13 residues.

The CDR3 sequence is CASSPTETYGYTF. CDR3 DNA sequence: TGTGCCAGCTCCCCGACAGAGACCTATGGCTACACCTTC. This sequence joins TRBV18 and TRBJ1-2, with TRBD1 as a possible D gene (5 bases). V lost 6 bases, J lost 4 bases, and 12 bases lay in between. Germline V lookup: CDR1 KGHSH, CDR2 LQKENI. CDR3 size: 13 residues.

The rearrangement links TRBV4-1 to TRBJ2-5, with 13 bases fitting TRBD2. Unmatched junction bases numbered 6, after V lost 4 bases and J lost 4 bases. The CDR3 spans 16 residues. CDR1 and CDR2 (germline): MGHRA, YSYEKL. Written as DNA, the CDR3 is TGCGCCAGCAGCCGAGCGGGACTAGCGGGACCAGAGACCCAGTACTTC. It translates to CASSRAGLAGPETQYF.

The chain carries TRBV2 and TRBJ1-3, with a tentative D call TRBD1 (6 bases). Trimming removed 3 bases from V and 1 base from J, with 13 bases in between. The CDR3 is made up of 16 amino acids. Per germline, CDR1 SNHLY and CDR2 FYNNEI. CDR3 residues: CASSDFGGASGNTIYF. The DNA for the CDR3 is TGTGCCAGCAGTGATTTTGGGGGCGCATCTGGAAACACCATATATTTT. The complete variable domain, with remaining parts taken from reference TRBV2 and TRBJ1-3, reads EPEVTQTPSHQVTQMGQEVILRCVPISNHLYFYWYRQILGQKVEFLVSFYNNEISEKSEIFDDQFSVERPDGSNFTLKIRSTKLEDSAMYFCASSDFGGASGNTIYFGEGSWLTVV.

This chain uses TRBV4-1 with TRBJ2-3; no definite D call. Trimming left V 4 bases short and J 2 bases short, with 4 bases between. Germline CDR1 is MGHRA and CDR2 is YSYEKL. The CDR3 has 12 amino acids. CDR3 region: CASSLYTDTQYF. The CDR3 nucleotides are TGCGCCAGCAGCCTATACACAGATACGCAGTATTTT.

The gene calls are TRBV6-1 and TRBJ1-3; D unclear. CDR1 and CDR2 from the germline V gene are MNHNS and SASEGT. CDR3 length equals 12 residues. Trimming took off 5 bases at V and 2 bases at J, with 4 bases between the two ends. The CDR3 DNA is TGTGCCAGCAGTCGTACTGGAAACACCATATATTTT. It specifies CASSRTGNTIYF.

The genes are TRBV6-6 and TRBJ2-7; TRBD2 matches at 12 bases. CDR1 and CDR2 (germline): MNHNY, SVGAGI (reference sequence). Trimming cost V 6 bases and J 7 bases; bases outside gene matches: 10. This CDR3 has 15 residues. The chain's CDR3 is CASRVSSGRAGEQYF. The CDR3 DNA reads as TGTGCCAGCAGAGTTTCTAGCGGGAGGGCGGGGGAGCAGTACTTC.

On this clone: Its ends do not fully match the called genes, so a read error is possible. The V call is TRBV20-1, the J call TRBJ1-1; 8 bases align to TRBD1. Germline CDR1 DFQATT, CDR2 SNEGSKA (reference sequence). The CDR3 runs 9 residues. CDR3 in amino acids: CSVQQGAGF. Written as DNA, the CDR3 is TGCAGTGTTCAGCAGGGGGCTGGTTTT.

The rearrangement uses TRBV7-8 and TRBJ1-2; D is perhaps TRBD1 (6 bases). V was shortened by 5 bases and J by 4 bases, with 11 bases between the two germline ends. The CDR3 totals 13 residues. Germline V gene data show CDR1 as SGHVS and CDR2 as FQNEAQ. CDR3 residues: CASSRQDGYGYTF. CDR3 DNA sequence: TGTGCCAGCAGCCGACAGGACGGCTATGGCTACACCTTC.

This chain connects TRBV29-1 to TRBJ2-3; 8 bases match TRBD1. This CDR3 has 13 amino acids. The ends lost 6 bases at V and 3 bases at J; junction bases unmatched: 5. Germline-derived CDR1 and CDR2 are SQVTM and ANQGSEA. This chain's CDR3 is CSVADRGTDTQYF. DNA for the CDR3: TGCAGCGTGGCCGACAGGGGAACAGATACGCAGTATTTT.

The J gene is TRBJ2-2, the V gene TRBV19; D gene ambiguous. There are 13 residues in the CDR3. Germline CDR1 and CDR2: LNHDA and SQIVND (reference sequence). V lost 0 bases and J 9 bases, leaving 8 bases between the germline ends. CDR3 residues: CASSIDLFRELFF. CDR3 nucleotides: TGTGCCAGTAGTATAGATTTGTTCAGGGAGCTGTTTTTT.

The chain uses TRBV11-3 and TRBJ2-1; 14 nucleotides line up with TRBD2. V gave up 0 bases and J gave up 7 bases; unmatched junction bases: 8. The CDR3 spans 18 residues. CDR1 and CDR2 (germline): SGHNT, YENEEA. In DNA, the CDR3 is TGTGCCAGCAGCTTAGATCAGGGGGGGACTAGCGGGGGAAATGAGCAGTTCTTC. Translated, it gives CASSLDQGGTSGGNEQFF.

The chain is built from TRBV19 and TRBJ2-4; the match to TRBD1 covers 10 bases. The length of the CDR3 is 17 residues. V was clipped by 3 bases and J by 3 bases; unmatched bases: 8. In germline, CDR1 is LNHDA, CDR2 SQIVND (reference sequence). In DNA form, the CDR3 reads TGTGCCAGTAGTATGCCCCCGACAGGGGGCGGCAAAAACATTCAGTACTTC. Protein product: CASSMPPTGGGKNIQYF.

The rearrangement links TRBV5-1 to TRBJ2-1; 10 bases align to TRBD2. V lost 0 bases to trimming and J lost 12 bases; unmatched junction nucleotides: 9. This CDR3 region has 15 residues. Germline V CDR1 and CDR2: SGHRS, YFSETQ. In DNA form, the CDR3 reads TGCGCCAGCAGCTTGGAGGCTAGCGGGGGCAAACTGCAGTTCTTC. Translated: CASSLEASGGKLQFF.

The chain employs TRBV23-1 and TRBJ2-5; the D gene is possibly TRBD1 (6 bases). TRBV23-1 is marked as an open reading frame, function uncertain. The V end was cut by 4 bases, the J end by 2 bases, with 17 bases between. This CDR3 has 16 residues. The CDR3 DNA reads TGCGCCAGCAGTCCCACTCCCAGGGGCTTGCAAGAGACCCAGTACTTC. Its translation: CASSPTPRGLQETQYF.

The chain combines TRBV28 with TRBJ2-3, with D tentatively TRBD2 (5 bases). The CDR3 loop spans 15 amino acids. V was pared by 6 bases and J by 2 bases, with 15 bases between. Germline CDR1 and CDR2: MDHEN and SYDVKM. The CDR3 protein is CASRGLPLHTDTQYF. As DNA, the CDR3 is TGTGCCAGCAGAGGACTCCCTCTTCACACAGATACGCAGTATTTT.

This chain joins TRBV11-3 and TRBJ2-1, with D tentatively TRBD1 (5 bases). V was cut by 1 base and J by 7 bases, with 8 bases left in between. The CDR3 extends over 13 amino acids. Germline V lookup: CDR1 SGHNT, CDR2 YENEEA. In DNA form, the CDR3 reads TGTGCCAGCAGCTTAGGGGGCGAGAATGAGCAGTTCTTC. This gives the protein CASSLGGENEQFF.